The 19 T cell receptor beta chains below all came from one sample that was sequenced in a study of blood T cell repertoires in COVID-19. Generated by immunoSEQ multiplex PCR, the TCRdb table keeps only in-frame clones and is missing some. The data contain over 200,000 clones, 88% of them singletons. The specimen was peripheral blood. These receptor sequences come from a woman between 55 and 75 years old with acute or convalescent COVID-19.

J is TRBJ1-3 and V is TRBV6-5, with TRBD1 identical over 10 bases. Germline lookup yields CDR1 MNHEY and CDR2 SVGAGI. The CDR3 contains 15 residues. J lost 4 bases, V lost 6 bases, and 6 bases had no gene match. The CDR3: CASRDRGRGGNTIYF. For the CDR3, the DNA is TGTGCCAGCAGAGACAGGGGGCGCGGCGGAAACACCATATATTTT.

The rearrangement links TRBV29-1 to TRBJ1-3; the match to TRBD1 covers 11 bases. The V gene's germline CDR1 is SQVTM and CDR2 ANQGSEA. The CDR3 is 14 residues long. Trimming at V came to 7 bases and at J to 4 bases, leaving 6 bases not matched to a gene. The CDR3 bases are TGCAGCGCGAGGACAGGGGGCATGGGAAACACCATATATTTT. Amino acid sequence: CSARTGGMGNTIYF. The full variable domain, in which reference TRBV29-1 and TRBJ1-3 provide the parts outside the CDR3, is SAVISQKPSRDICQRGTSLTIQCQVDSQVTMMFWYRQQPGQSLTLIATANQGSEATYESGFVIDKFPISRPNLTFSTLTVSNMSPEDSSIYLCSARTGGMGNTIYFGEGSWLTVV.

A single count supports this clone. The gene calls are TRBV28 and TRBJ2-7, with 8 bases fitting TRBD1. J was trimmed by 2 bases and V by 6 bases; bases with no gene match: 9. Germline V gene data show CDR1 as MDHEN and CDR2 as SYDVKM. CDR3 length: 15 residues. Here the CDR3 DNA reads TGTGCCAGCAGGGGCCCCGGGACAGGACCCTACGAGCAGTACTTC. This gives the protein CASRGPGTGPYEQYF.

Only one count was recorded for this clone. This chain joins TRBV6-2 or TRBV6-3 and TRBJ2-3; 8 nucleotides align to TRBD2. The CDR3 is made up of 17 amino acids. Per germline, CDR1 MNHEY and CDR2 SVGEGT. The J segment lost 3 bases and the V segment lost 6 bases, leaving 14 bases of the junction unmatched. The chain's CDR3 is CASSPLLSGRGTDTQYF. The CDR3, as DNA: TGTGCCAGCAGCCCCCTCCTGAGCGGGAGAGGGACAGATACGCAGTATTTT.

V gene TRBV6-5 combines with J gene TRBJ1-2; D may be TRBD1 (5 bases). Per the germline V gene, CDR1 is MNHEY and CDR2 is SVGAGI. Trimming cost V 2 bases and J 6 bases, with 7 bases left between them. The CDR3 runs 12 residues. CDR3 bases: TGTGCCAGCAGTTACGCAGGGAATGGCTACACCTTC. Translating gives CASSYAGNGYTF.

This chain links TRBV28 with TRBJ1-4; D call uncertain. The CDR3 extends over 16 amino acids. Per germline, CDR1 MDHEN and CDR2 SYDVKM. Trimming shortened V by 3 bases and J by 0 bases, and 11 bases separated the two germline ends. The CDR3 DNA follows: TGTGCCAGCAGTTTTCCCACACCTGCAACTAATGAAAAACTGTTTTTT. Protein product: CASSFPTPATNEKLFF.

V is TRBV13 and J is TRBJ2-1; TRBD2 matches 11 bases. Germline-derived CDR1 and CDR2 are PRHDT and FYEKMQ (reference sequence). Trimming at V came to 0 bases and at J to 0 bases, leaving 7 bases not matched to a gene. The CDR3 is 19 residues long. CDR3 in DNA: TGTGCCAGCAGCTTAGGTCGGCTAGCGGGGGGCAACTCCTACAATGAGCAGTTCTTC. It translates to CASSLGRLAGGNSYNEQFF.

The CDR3 sequence is CAWNRAGLSTHNEQFF. DNA of the CDR3: TGTGCCTGGAATCGAGCCGGACTATCAACCCACAATGAGCAGTTCTTC. This rearrangement joins TRBV30 to TRBJ2-1; tentative D call: TRBD2 (6 bases). CDR1 and CDR2 from the germline V gene are GTSNPN and SVGIG (reference sequence). Trimming shortened V by 4 bases and J by 5 bases, and 21 bases separated the two germline ends. The CDR3 has 16 residues. Complete variable domain (other parts from reference TRBV30 and TRBJ2-1): SQTIHQWPATLVQPVGSPLSLECTVEGTSNPNLYWYRQAAGRGLQLLFYSVGIGQISSEVPQNLSASRPQDRQFILSSKKLLLSDSGFYLCAWNRAGLSTHNEQFFGPGTRLTVL.

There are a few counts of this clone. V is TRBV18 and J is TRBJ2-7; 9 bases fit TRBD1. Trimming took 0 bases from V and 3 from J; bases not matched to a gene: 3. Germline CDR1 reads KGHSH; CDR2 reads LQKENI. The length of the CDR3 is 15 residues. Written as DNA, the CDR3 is TGTGCCAGCTCACCACCGGGACAGGGCCTCTACGAGCAGTACTTC. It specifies CASSPPGQGLYEQYF.

CDR3 protein: CASRRQGSPNAEAFF. The CDR3 DNA is TGTGCCAGCAGACGACAGGGCTCACCCAACGCTGAAGCTTTCTTT. The V and J genes are TRBV6-5 and TRBJ1-1; 7 bases agree with TRBD1. From germline, CDR1 is MNHEY and CDR2 SVGAGI. The J segment lost 6 bases and the V segment lost 6 bases, leaving 13 bases of the junction unmatched. CDR3 length equals 15 residues.

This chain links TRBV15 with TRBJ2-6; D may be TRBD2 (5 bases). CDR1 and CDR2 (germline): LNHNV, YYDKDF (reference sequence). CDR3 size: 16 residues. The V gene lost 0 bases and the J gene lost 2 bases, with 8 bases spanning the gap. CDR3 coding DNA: TGTGCCACCAGCAGAGAGAGGGAGACTGGGGCCAACGTCCTGACTTTC. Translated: CATSRERETGANVLTF. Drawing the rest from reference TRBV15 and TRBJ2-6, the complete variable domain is DAMVIQNPRYQVTQFGKPVTLSCSQTLNHNVMYWYQQKSSQAPKLLFHYYDKDFNNEADTPDNFQSRRPNTSFCFLDIRSPGLGDTAMYLCATSRERETGANVLTFGAGSRLTVL.

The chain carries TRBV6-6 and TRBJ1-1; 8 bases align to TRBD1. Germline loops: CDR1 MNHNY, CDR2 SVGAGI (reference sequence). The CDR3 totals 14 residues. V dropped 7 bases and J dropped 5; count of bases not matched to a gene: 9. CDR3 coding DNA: TGTGCCAGCATTGAGGACAGGGTGGTGACTGAAGCTTTCTTT. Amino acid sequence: CASIEDRVVTEAFF.

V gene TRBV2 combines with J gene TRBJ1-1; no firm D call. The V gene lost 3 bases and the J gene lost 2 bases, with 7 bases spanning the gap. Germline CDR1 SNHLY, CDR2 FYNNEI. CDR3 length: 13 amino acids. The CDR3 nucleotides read TGTGCCAGCAGTGATTCCAAAAACACTGAAGCTTTCTTT. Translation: CASSDSKNTEAFF.

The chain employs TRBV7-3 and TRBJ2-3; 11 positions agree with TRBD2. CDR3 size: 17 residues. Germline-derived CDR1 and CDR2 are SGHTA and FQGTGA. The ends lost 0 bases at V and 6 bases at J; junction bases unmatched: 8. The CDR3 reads CASSLTPSGGWADTQYF. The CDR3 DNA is TGTGCCAGCAGCTTAACGCCTAGCGGGGGGTGGGCGGATACGCAGTATTTT.

As DNA, the CDR3 is TGTGCCAGCAGGGCGGACATTCTTTTCTACGAGCAGTACTTC. Translating it yields CASRADILFYEQYF. V and J are TRBV6-6 and TRBJ2-7, with a possible D match to TRBD1 (5 bases). The germline V gene has CDR1 MNHNY and CDR2 SVGAGI (reference sequence). V was pared by 6 bases and J by 3 bases, with 15 bases between. The CDR3 contains 14 residues.

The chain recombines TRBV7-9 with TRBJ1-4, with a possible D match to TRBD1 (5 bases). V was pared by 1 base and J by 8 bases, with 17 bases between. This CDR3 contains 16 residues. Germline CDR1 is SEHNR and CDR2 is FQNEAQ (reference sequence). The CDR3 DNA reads TGTGCCAGCAGCTTAGAGGCCCCAGGGTTGGAGGAAAAACTGTTTTTT. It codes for CASSLEAPGLEEKLFF.

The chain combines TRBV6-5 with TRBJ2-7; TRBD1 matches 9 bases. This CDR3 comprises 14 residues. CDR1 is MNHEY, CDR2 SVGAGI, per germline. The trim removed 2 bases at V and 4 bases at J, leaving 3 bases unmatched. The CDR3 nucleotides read TGTGCCAGCAGTTACGACGGGACAGGGTACGAGCAGTACTTC. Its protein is CASSYDGTGYEQYF.

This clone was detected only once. CDR3 region: CASSRDRETEAFF. The CDR3 nucleotides are TGTGCCAGCAGTAGGGACAGGGAAACTGAAGCTTTCTTT. The gene calls are TRBV2 and TRBJ1-1; 9 bases line up with TRBD1. CDR3 length: 13 residues. CDR1 and CDR2 (germline): SNHLY, FYNNEI. V shed 5 bases and J 5 bases; nucleotides not matched to a gene: 3.

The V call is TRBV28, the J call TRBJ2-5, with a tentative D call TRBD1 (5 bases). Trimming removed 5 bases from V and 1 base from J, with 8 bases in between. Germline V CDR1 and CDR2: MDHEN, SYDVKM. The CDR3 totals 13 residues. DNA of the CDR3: TGTGCCAGCAGTAGGGGTTCCCAAGAGACCCAGTACTTC. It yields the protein CASSRGSQETQYF.